The entry that follows covers one T cell receptor beta chain sequence. Its specificity is not known. This sample is part of a study of cytomegalovirus exposure and HLA in healthy donors. Overall study findings and caveats: According to a subsequent analysis, TCR clusters from the first cohort were inclined to appear together in the 120 validation repertoires. Some TCR beta chains (roughly 160 of them) were listed as cytomegalovirus-associated.

Unmatched junction bases numbered 2, after V lost 6 bases and J lost 6 bases. Germline CDR1 reads KGHSH; CDR2 reads LQKENI. The CDR3 contains 12 residues. The donors formed part of the roughly 110-subject validation cohort, distinct from the approximately 630-subject first cohort. Clones were sequenced by immunoSEQ multiplex PCR, and TCRdb holds only the in-frame ones, with some missing. In the table there are some 170,000 clones, 75% to 90% of which are singletons. The source is a woman aged 18-29 years in good health and CMV-seronegative. Sequencing used PBMCs. The chain carries TRBV18 and TRBJ2-4; 7 nucleotides match TRBD2. CDR3 DNA sequence: TGTGCCAGCTCCGGGGAGGGAAACATTCAGTACTTC. Encoded protein: CASSGEGNIQYF.